Each of the 21 T cell receptor beta chains below was sequenced from the same sample in a study of chemoradiotherapy in HPV16-positive cancers. The table came from immunoSEQ multiplex PCR; TCRdb's copy has only in-frame clones and leaves some out. The profile shows 9,500 to 12,000 clones, approximately 74% of them singletons. Collection of the sample occurred from a patient who underwent chemoradiotherapy. All receptors derive from a human donor with HPV-associated anogenital cancer.

The chain couples TRBV29-1 to TRBJ2-3; D remains unclear. Germline V gives CDR1 SQVTM, CDR2 ANQGSEA. CDR3 length equals 14 residues. V gave up 3 bases and J gave up 1 base, with 11 bases separating them. CDR3 nucleotide sequence: TGCAGCGTTGATCTGGGATCCCGCACAGATACGCAGTATTTT. Translation gives CSVDLGSRTDTQYF.

In its sample, this clone was seen a few times. The chain employs TRBV5-1 and TRBJ1-1; D remains ambiguous. CDR3 length equals 15 residues. Germline V gives CDR1 SGHRS, CDR2 YFSETQ. V dropped 4 bases and J dropped 5 bases, with 18 bases sitting between them. The CDR3 DNA reads as TGCGCCAGCAGCCAATTGGCCCGGTCGGGAACTGAAGCTTTCTTT. Amino acid sequence: CASSQLARSGTEAFF.

This clone occurred a few times. This sequence joins TRBV14 and TRBJ2-5; possible D gene TRBD1, 5 bases. Germline-derived CDR1 and CDR2 are SGHDN and FVKESK. The CDR3 contains 14 residues. With 1 base removed from V and 3 bases from J, the gap between germline ends came to 9 bases. CDR3: CASSQVWGKETQYF. CDR3 bases: TGTGCCAGCAGCCAAGTATGGGGCAAAGAGACCCAGTACTTC.

On this clone itself: A read error may produce the germline difference seen at one junction end. The chain recombines TRBV19 with TRBJ2-5, with a tentative D call TRBD2 (7 bases). In germline, CDR1 is LNHDA, CDR2 SQIVND (reference sequence). The CDR3 is made up of 15 amino acids. The CDR3 spells CASNSYAGAQEAQYF. The CDR3 coding sequence is TGTGCCAGCAACTCCTATGCGGGGGCCCAAGAGGCCCAGTACTTC. The whole variable domain, filled in from reference TRBV19 and TRBJ2-5, reads DGGITQSPKYLFRKEGQNVTLSCEQNLNHDAMYWYRQDPGQGLRLIYYSQIVNDFQKGDIAEGYSVSREKKESFPLTVTSAQKNPTAFYLCASNSYAGAQEAQYFGPGTRLLVL.

This clone was counted a single time. CDR3 sequence reads: CASSGSGTTNEKLFF. CDR3 nucleotide sequence: TGTGCCAGTAGTGGGTCAGGGACCACTAATGAAAAACTGTTTTTT. This chain links TRBV19 with TRBJ1-4; D is possibly TRBD1 (5 bases). Germline V lookup: CDR1 LNHDA, CDR2 SQIVND (reference sequence). V shed 5 bases and J shed 2 bases, with 12 bases lying between them. This CDR3 is built from 15 residues.

The genes are TRBV6-4 and TRBJ1-2; D gene uncertain. Trimming removed 3 bases from V and 4 bases from J, with 12 bases in between. This CDR3 is built from 14 residues. Germline CDR1 and CDR2: MRHNA and SNTAGT. The DNA for the CDR3 is TGTGCCAGCAGTGAGGGCACGACTGGCTATGGCTACACCTTC. Translated: CASSEGTTGYGYTF.

This chain connects TRBV5-1 to TRBJ1-3; TRBD1 is a possible D gene (5 bases). The CDR3 totals 15 residues. Trimming left V 3 bases short and J 6 bases short, with 16 bases between. Germline V lookup: CDR1 SGHRS, CDR2 YFSETQ. CDR3 region: CASSSSMGVANTIYF. The CDR3 bases are TGCGCCAGCAGCTCGTCTATGGGGGTCGCAAACACCATATATTTT.

The chain uses TRBV9 and TRBJ2-5, with a possible D match to TRBD1 (6 bases). CDR1 is SGDLS and CDR2 is YYNGEE in the germline V gene. The CDR3 runs to 15 residues. Deletions cut 3 bases from V and 1 base from J, with 13 bases between. The CDR3 DNA reads TGTGCCAGCAGCGCTTACAGAGGGGGCCAAGAGACCCAGTACTTC. Its protein product is CASSAYRGGQETQYF.

The chain recombines TRBV14 with TRBJ1-2, with a possible D match to TRBD1 (5 bases). Per the germline V gene, CDR1 is SGHDN and CDR2 is FVKESK. This CDR3 has 15 amino acids. The V and J ends lost 0 bases and 4 bases respectively, with 12 bases between them. DNA of the CDR3: TGTGCCAGCAGCCAAGATCTGGCAGGGTTCTATGGCTACACCTTC. Protein sequence: CASSQDLAGFYGYTF.

The count of this clone is one. The rearrangement links TRBV19 to TRBJ1-3; D perhaps matches TRBD1 (5 bases). The germline V gene has CDR1 LNHDA and CDR2 SQIVND (reference sequence). V lost 5 bases, J lost 0 bases, and 11 bases lay in between. The CDR3 loop spans 15 amino acids. CDR3 amino acids: CASSRGTDSGNTIYF. Written as DNA, the CDR3 is TGTGCCAGTAGTCGTGGGACGGACTCTGGAAACACCATATATTTT. Based on the CDR3 plus reference TRBV19 and TRBJ1-3, the full variable domain is DGGITQSPKYLFRKEGQNVTLSCEQNLNHDAMYWYRQDPGQGLRLIYYSQIVNDFQKGDIAEGYSVSREKKESFPLTVTSAQKNPTAFYLCASSRGTDSGNTIYFGEGSWLTVV.

This clone turned up a few times. The V gene is TRBV11-2, the J gene TRBJ2-1; D could derive from TRBD1 or TRBD2 (5 bases each). This CDR3 contains 13 residues. V was pared by 5 bases and J by 8 bases, with 13 bases between. The germline CDR1 and CDR2 sequences are SGHAT and FQNNGV. The CDR3 sequence is CASSPEGRYEQFF. The CDR3 DNA reads as TGTGCCAGCAGCCCCGAGGGGCGATATGAGCAGTTCTTC.

The genes are TRBV7-8 and TRBJ2-7; D is perhaps TRBD1 or TRBD2 (5 bases each). CDR3 size: 16 residues. V shed 2 bases and J shed 0 bases, with 14 bases lying between them. CDR1 is SGHVS and CDR2 is FQNEAQ in the germline V gene. CDR3 residues: CASSLFGGSSSYEQYF. The CDR3, as DNA: TGTGCCAGCAGCTTATTTGGGGGTTCGAGCTCCTACGAGCAGTACTTC.

This chain links TRBV19 with TRBJ2-1; no clear D. The germline gives CDR1 LNHDA, CDR2 SQIVND (reference sequence). V lost 3 bases and J 8 bases, leaving 17 bases between the germline ends. The CDR3 runs to 15 residues. In DNA form, the CDR3 reads TGTGCCAGTAGTATTGTTAGCCAGCAGGTCGATGAGCAGTTCTTC. Amino acids: CASSIVSQQVDEQFF.

The chain has TRBV27 and TRBJ1-6, with TRBD1 matching over 7 bases. Germline V CDR1 and CDR2: MNHEY, SMNVEV (reference sequence). Losses at the gene ends were 3 bases for V and 6 bases for J; bases not matched to a gene: 2. This CDR3 has 14 amino acids. CDR3 amino acids: CASSFDRVNSPLHF. As DNA, the CDR3 is TGTGCCAGCAGTTTTGACAGGGTTAATTCACCCCTCCACTTT.

V usage is TRBV9 and J usage is TRBJ2-7, with TRBD1 matching 7 bases. The CDR3 extends over 13 amino acids. V shed 3 bases and J 2 bases; nucleotides not matched to a gene: 2. Germline V gene lookup returns CDR1 SGDLS and CDR2 YYNGEE. The CDR3 protein is CASSGGQTYEQYF. CDR3 DNA sequence: TGTGCCAGCAGCGGGGGACAGACCTACGAGCAGTACTTC. Filled out from reference TRBV9 and TRBJ2-7, the complete variable domain reads DSGVTQTPKHLITATGQRVTLRCSPRSGDLSVYWYQQSLDQGLQFLIQYYNGEERAKGNILERFSAQQFPDLHSELNLSSLELGDSALYFCASSGGQTYEQYFGPGTRLTVT.

This clone occurred once. J is TRBJ2-1 and V is TRBV4-3, with 8 nucleotides matching TRBD1. With V trimmed by 1 base and J by 0 bases, 11 bases remained unmatched. Germline CDR1 reads LGHNA; CDR2 reads YSLEER. This CDR3 is 19 amino acids long. The CDR3 nucleotides read TGCGCCAGCAGCCAAGGTTTATTCCGGGACAGGAGCTCCTACAATGAGCAGTTCTTC. Protein: CASSQGLFRDRSSYNEQFF.

The table lists this clone with a few counts. CDR3 in DNA: TGTGCCAGCAGTTTATCGATCCGGAGCTCCTATAATTCACCCCTCCACTTT. Amino acids: CASSLSIRSSYNSPLHF. The chain links TRBV27 to TRBJ1-6; D remains ambiguous. CDR3 length equals 17 residues. Germline CDR1 is MNHEY and CDR2 is SMNVEV (reference sequence). The V end was cut by 0 bases, the J end by 0 bases, with 9 bases between.

The V call is TRBV23-1, the J call TRBJ1-3, with D possibly being TRBD1 (6 bases). TRBV23-1 is annotated as an ORF whose role is uncertain. V was pared by 4 bases and J by 3 bases, with 16 bases between. This CDR3 has 16 amino acids. CDR3 amino acids: CASSRPKQGHGNTIYF. DNA for the CDR3: TGCGCCAGCAGTCGCCCTAAACAGGGTCATGGAAACACCATATATTTT.

This clone was recorded only once. This chain links TRBV29-1 with TRBJ1-1, with unresolved D. CDR3 length equals 12 residues. V shed 8 bases and J shed 2 bases, with 12 bases lying between them. Germline assignment: CDR1 SQVTM and CDR2 ANQGSEA. In DNA form, the CDR3 reads TGCAGCTATGAGAGGCAAAACACTGAAGCTTTCTTT. Protein: CSYERQNTEAFF.

This clone appeared once. The chain recombines TRBV11-3 with TRBJ1-2; possible D gene TRBD1, 5 bases. The ends were cut back, 5 bases at V and 2 bases at J, with 18 bases in the middle. From germline, CDR1 is SGHNT and CDR2 YENEEA. The CDR3 has 16 residues. CDR3 region: CASSQEGRDGNYGYTF. CDR3 nucleotide sequence: TGTGCCAGCAGCCAAGAAGGCCGGGACGGAAACTATGGCTACACCTTC. The variable domain in full, completed from reference TRBV11-3 and TRBJ1-2, reads EAGVVQSPRYKIIEKKQPVAFWCNPISGHNTLYWYLQNLGQGPELLIRYENEEAVDDSQLPKDRFSAERLKGVDSTLKIQPAELGDSAVYLCASSQEGRDGNYGYTFGSGTRLTVV.

The chain couples TRBV30 to TRBJ2-3; tentatively, D is TRBD2 (5 bases). V was clipped by 1 base and J by 2 bases, with 16 bases between them. CDR3 length: 16 amino acids. CDR1 and CDR2 from the germline V gene are GTSNPN and SVGIG (reference sequence). The CDR3 coding sequence is TGTGCCTGGAGTGCCATTACCACTAGGTTCACAGATACGCAGTATTTT. Translated: CAWSAITTRFTDTQYF.